Following are 12 T cell receptor beta chains from one sample sequenced in a study of immune evolution from preneoplasia to lung adenocarcinoma. Clones were sequenced by immunoSEQ multiplex PCR, and TCRdb holds only the in-frame ones, with some missing. Among 6,000 to 9,000 clones, around 82% were seen once, and the ten largest hold more than 2%. Sequences were obtained from FFPE minimally invasive lung adenocarcinoma tissue. These receptors were obtained from a person of 80 years or more with lung adenocarcinoma.

This rearrangement joins TRBV6-5 to TRBJ2-7; weak D call: TRBD1 (6 bases). This CDR3 spans 13 amino acids. V lost 6 bases to trimming and J lost 2 bases, with 11 bases between them. Germline-derived CDR1 and CDR2 are MNHEY and SVGAGI. Here the CDR3 DNA reads TGTGCCAGCAGGCCAGGGACAACCTACGAGCAGTACTTC. As protein: CASRPGTTYEQYF.

The rearrangement joins TRBV5-6 to TRBJ2-6; perhaps TRBD2 as D (5 bases). CDR3 length: 16 amino acids. Trimming took 1 base from V and 4 from J, leaving 12 bases between them. In germline, CDR1 is SGHDT, CDR2 YYEEEE. The CDR3 region has the DNA TGTGCCAGCAGCTTGCCCGTTCTAGCCGGGGCCAACGTCCTGACTTTC. It is translated as CASSLPVLAGANVLTF.

The CDR3 region has the DNA TGCAGCGTTGACCCGAGCCCAGGGGTTCGGAAGACCCAGTACTTC. Translation: CSVDPSPGVRKTQYF. V is TRBV29-1 and J is TRBJ2-5; D perhaps matches TRBD1 (6 bases). CDR1 and CDR2 from the germline V gene are SQVTM and ANQGSEA. Trimming took 3 bases from V and 6 from J, leaving 20 bases between them. CDR3 length: 15 residues.

The chain combines TRBV18 with TRBJ2-7; either TRBD1 or TRBD2 may supply D (6 bases each). The CDR3 runs to 13 residues. Trimming removed 3 bases from V and 6 bases from J, with 12 bases in between. CDR1 is KGHSH and CDR2 is LQKENI in the germline V gene. CDR3 region: CASSPQQGGEQYF. The CDR3 DNA reads TGTGCCAGCTCACCGCAACAGGGAGGCGAGCAGTACTTC. The variable domain in full, with the rest retrieved from reference TRBV18 and TRBJ2-7, is NAGVMQNPRHLVRRRGQEARLRCSPMKGHSHVYWYRQLPEEGLKFMVYLQKENIIDESGMPKERFSAEFPKEGPSILRIQQVVRGDSAAYFCASSPQQGGEQYFGPGTRLTVT.

The rearrangement uses TRBV6-5 and TRBJ1-4, with TRBD1 as a possible D gene (6 bases). This CDR3 spans 14 amino acids. V was shortened by 0 bases and J by 5 bases, with 7 bases between the two germline ends. Germline V gives CDR1 MNHEY, CDR2 SVGAGI. The CDR3 DNA sequence: TGTGCCAGCAGTTACTCTCAGGGGAATGAAAAACTGTTTTTT. Amino acids: CASSYSQGNEKLFF.

This clone has only a few counts. This chain joins TRBV28 and TRBJ2-1; D tentatively reads TRBD1 or TRBD2 (5 bases each). V lost 4 bases to trimming and J lost 6 bases, with 25 bases between them. CDR1 MDHEN and CDR2 SYDVKM come from the germline V gene. CDR3 length: 18 amino acids. The DNA for the CDR3 is TGTGCCAGCAGTTCAAGCGAGTGGGGGTTAACCCTTGGCAATGAGCAGTTCTTC. Its translation is CASSSSEWGLTLGNEQFF.

The chain couples TRBV21-1 to TRBJ2-2; the table assigns TRBD2, which was not confirmed against the DNA. TRBV21-1 has pseudogene status. The length of the CDR3 is 14 residues. CDR3 bases: TGTGCCAACCAGCGGGAGACGAACACCGGGGAGCTGTTTTTT. It translates to CANQRETNTGELFF.

The chain recombines TRBV2 with TRBJ2-7; 10 bases align to TRBD2. The CDR3 totals 16 residues. Trimming cost V 2 bases and J 3 bases; bases outside gene matches: 7. The germline V gene encodes CDR1 SNHLY and CDR2 FYNNEI. The CDR3 DNA sequence: TGTGCCAGCAGTGAATGGACTAGCGGTAGGGACTACGAGCAGTACTTC. It is translated as CASSEWTSGRDYEQYF.

V is TRBV29-1 and J is TRBJ2-6, with 10 bases matching TRBD2. V shed 3 bases and J 2 bases; nucleotides not matched to a gene: 4. Germline loops: CDR1 SQVTM, CDR2 ANQGSEA. The CDR3 length is 16 residues. This chain's CDR3 is CSVDASGSTGANVLTF. In DNA form, the CDR3 reads TGCAGCGTTGATGCTAGCGGGAGTACTGGGGCCAACGTCCTGACTTTC.

This clone was recorded only once. The gene calls are TRBV4-1 and TRBJ2-2; D is perhaps TRBD1 (5 bases). The germline V and J ends were trimmed by 7 bases and 0 bases, with 9 bases remaining between them. The CDR3 has 14 amino acids. Germline V gene lookup returns CDR1 MGHRA and CDR2 YSYEKL. The CDR3 is CASNPTANTGELFF. Here the CDR3 DNA reads TGCGCCAGCAACCCGACAGCGAACACCGGGGAGCTGTTTTTT.

The V and J genes are TRBV28 and TRBJ1-1, with D possibly TRBD1 on 6 matching bases. Between the trimmed V and J ends, which lost 6 bases and 4 bases, there was a span of 18 bases. This CDR3 comprises 15 residues. Germline CDR1 MDHEN, CDR2 SYDVKM. The CDR3 loop is CASRYTGSGGTEAFF. The CDR3, as DNA: TGTGCCAGCAGGTATACAGGGAGCGGTGGCACTGAAGCTTTCTTT.

The rearrangement joins TRBV5-4 to TRBJ1-1; 9 bases are shared with TRBD1. The V and J ends lost 5 bases and 5 bases, in that order; junction bases with no gene match: 10. Germline-derived CDR1 and CDR2 are SGHNT and YYREEE (reference sequence). The length of the CDR3 is 15 residues. The CDR3 region has the DNA TGTGCCAGCAGGACACGCGGGACAGGGCTAACTGAAGCTTTCTTT. Translating gives CASRTRGTGLTEAFF.